Listed below are T cell receptor beta chains from one sample, sequenced in a study of regulatory T cells in long-lasting Graves disease. TCRdb reanalysed the multiplex PCR reads using MiXCR and keeps one entry per CDR3 protein. The sample has roughly 220,000 distinct CDR3 sequences, 18% seen once; the top ten hold approximately 20%. Source: peripheral blood mononuclear cells (PBMCs), taken at new diagnosis, from a patient treated with antithyroid drugs. The receptors derive from a female donor with Graves disease. Both conserved end residues are part of each CDR3. The D gene is left open where the match is weak. Clone sizes are given selectively: once, few, many, or a class where the clone is expanded.

v_gene: TRBV20-1
j_gene: TRBJ2-1
abundance: -
len: 15
d_gene: TRBD2
CDR3nt: TGCAGTGCCCCCGATAGCGGGAGTAGTGTTAATGAGCAGTTCTTC
CDR3aa: CSAPDSGSSVNEQFF

v_gene: TRBV10-3
j_gene: TRBJ2-3
abundance: many
len: 16
d_gene: -
CDR3nt: TGTGCCATCAGTGAGTCGTGGCAGTCTAGCACAGATACGCAGTATTTT
CDR3aa: CAISESWQSSTDTQYF

v_gene: TRBV7-8
j_gene: TRBJ2-3
abundance: -
len: 14
d_gene: -
CDR3nt: TGTGCCAGCAGCTTGGTGGGCTGGACAGATACGCAGTATTTT
CDR3aa: CASSLVGWTDTQYF

v_gene: TRBV9
j_gene: TRBJ2-1
abundance: many
len: 12
d_gene: -
CDR3nt: TGTGCCAGCAGCTCGGAAGGCAATGAGCAGTTCTTC
CDR3aa: CASSSEGNEQFF

v_gene: TRBV19
j_gene: TRBJ1-5
abundance: many
len: 14
d_gene: -
CDR3nt: TGTGCCAGTAGTCCTGCTTATAGCAATCAGCCCCAGCATTTT
CDR3aa: CASSPAYSNQPQHF

v_gene: TRBV11-2
j_gene: TRBJ2-1
abundance: many
len: 15
d_gene: -
CDR3nt: TGTGCCAGCAGCTCGGGACCGCCTCGCCCCAATGAGCAGTTCTTC
CDR3aa: CASSSGPPRPNEQFF

v_gene: TRBV24-1
j_gene: TRBJ1-1
abundance: -
len: 15
d_gene: TRBD1
CDR3nt: TGTGCCACCAGTGATCCCGGACAGGGAGAGACTGAAGCTTTCTTT
CDR3aa: CATSDPGQGETEAFF

v_gene: TRBV12-5
j_gene: TRBJ1-2
abundance: -
len: 14
d_gene: -
CDR3nt: TGTGCTAGTGGTTTGGCCCAGGATAGGGGTGGCTACACCTTC
CDR3aa: CASGLAQDRGGYTF

v_gene: TRBV6-1
j_gene: TRBJ1-1
abundance: many
len: 15
d_gene: -
CDR3nt: TGTGCCAGCATCGTTACCAGAGGGGCCGGCACTGAAGCTTTCTTT
CDR3aa: CASIVTRGAGTEAFF

v_gene: TRBV6-2/TRBV6-3
j_gene: TRBJ2-1
abundance: few
len: 15
d_gene: TRBD1
CDR3nt: TGTGCCAGCAGAAGGACAGGAGACCTCTACAATGAGCAGTTCTTC
CDR3aa: CASRRTGDLYNEQFF

v_gene: TRBV25-1
j_gene: TRBJ2-5
abundance: many
len: 14
d_gene: -
CDR3nt: TGTACCAGCAGTGAACGGACAGCCCAAGAGACCCAGTACTTC
CDR3aa: CTSSERTAQETQYF

v_gene: TRBV27
j_gene: TRBJ1-4
abundance: many
len: 13
d_gene: -
CDR3nt: TGTGCCAGCAGTTTAAGATCAGGTGAAAAACTGTTTTTT
CDR3aa: CASSLRSGEKLFF

v_gene: TRBV3-1
j_gene: TRBJ2-1
abundance: many
len: 15
d_gene: TRBD1
CDR3nt: TGTGCCAGCAGGCGACACAGGGGCGCCTACAATGAGCAGTTCTTC
CDR3aa: CASRRHRGAYNEQFF

v_gene: TRBV11-2
j_gene: TRBJ2-2
abundance: many
len: 14
d_gene: -
CDR3nt: TGTGCCAGCAGCTTGACATCTTTAATCGGGGAGCTGTTTTTT
CDR3aa: CASSLTSLIGELFF

v_gene: TRBV29-1
j_gene: TRBJ2-3
abundance: many
len: 16
d_gene: TRBD1
CDR3nt: TGCAGCGTTGACTCCATACCTGAAAGGGGGCTCAATACGCAGTATTTT
CDR3aa: CSVDSIPERGLNTQYF

v_gene: TRBV12-3/TRBV12-4
j_gene: TRBJ2-2
abundance: many
len: 14
d_gene: -
CDR3nt: TGTGCCAGCAGGGGGAACGCGAACACCGGGGAGCTGTTTTTT
CDR3aa: CASRGNANTGELFF

v_gene: TRBV19
j_gene: TRBJ2-2
abundance: -
len: 14
d_gene: -
CDR3nt: TGTGCCAGTAGCCAGACAGTTAACACCGGGGAGCTGTTTTTT
CDR3aa: CASSQTVNTGELFF

v_gene: TRBV2
j_gene: TRBJ1-1
abundance: many
len: 13
d_gene: -
CDR3nt: TGTGCCAGCAGCGGGGACGGATACACTGAAGCTTTCTTT
CDR3aa: CASSGDGYTEAFF

v_gene: TRBV4-1
j_gene: TRBJ2-1
abundance: many
len: 16
d_gene: -
CDR3nt: TGCGCCAGCAGCCAAGCGAGTTGGGCCAGTCCCAATGAGCAGTTCTTC
CDR3aa: CASSQASWASPNEQFF

v_gene: TRBV27
j_gene: TRBJ2-5
abundance: many
len: 13
d_gene: -
CDR3nt: TGTGCCAGCAGTTTGTGGCACGGAGAGACCCAGTACTTC
CDR3aa: CASSLWHGETQYF

v_gene: TRBV6-1
j_gene: TRBJ1-3
abundance: many
len: 13
d_gene: -
CDR3nt: TGTGCCAGCAGCCGCGCAAGAGGAAACACCATATATTTT
CDR3aa: CASSRARGNTIYF

v_gene: TRBV10-3
j_gene: TRBJ1-4
abundance: many
len: 16
d_gene: -
CDR3nt: TGTGCCAGCAGAAAAGACAGGTCCGCAACTAATGAAAAACTGTTTTTT
CDR3aa: CASRKDRSATNEKLFF

v_gene: TRBV20-1
j_gene: TRBJ2-7
abundance: many
len: 12
d_gene: -
CDR3nt: TGCAGTGCTAGAGGGTGGGGGTACGAGCAGTACTTC
CDR3aa: CSARGWGYEQYF

v_gene: TRBV24-1
j_gene: TRBJ2-1
abundance: many
len: 17
d_gene: TRBD2
CDR3nt: TGTGCCACCAGTGGCGGGACTAGCGGGAGGTCCTACAATGAGCAGTTCTTC
CDR3aa: CATSGGTSGRSYNEQFF

v_gene: TRBV2
j_gene: TRBJ1-1
abundance: -
len: 15
d_gene: -
CDR3nt: TGTGCCAGCAGTAAAAAATGGGTGCGGAACACTGAAGCTTTCTTT
CDR3aa: CASSKKWVRNTEAFF

v_gene: TRBV28
j_gene: TRBJ1-2
abundance: many
len: 12
d_gene: -
CDR3nt: TGTGCCAGCAGGGGGCAGGACCTCGGCTACACCTTC
CDR3aa: CASRGQDLGYTF

v_gene: TRBV3-1
j_gene: TRBJ1-3
abundance: many
len: 13
d_gene: -
CDR3nt: TGTGCCAGCAGCCTGCACGCTGGAAACACCATATATTTT
CDR3aa: CASSLHAGNTIYF

v_gene: TRBV30
j_gene: TRBJ1-2
abundance: -
len: 12
d_gene: -
CDR3nt: TGTGCCTGGAGTAGCCAGGGGAGAGGCTACACCTTC
CDR3aa: CAWSSQGRGYTF

v_gene: TRBV30
j_gene: TRBJ1-4
abundance: many
len: 13
d_gene: -
CDR3nt: TGTGCCTGGAACCCGGGCCTCGGGGAAAAACTGTTTTTT
CDR3aa: CAWNPGLGEKLFF

v_gene: TRBV7-2
j_gene: TRBJ2-4
abundance: -
len: 11
d_gene: -
CDR3nt: TGTGCCAGCAGCTCCGGGGGCATTCAGTACTTC
CDR3aa: CASSSGGIQYF

v_gene: TRBV6-2/TRBV6-3
j_gene: TRBJ2-3
abundance: many
len: 15
d_gene: -
CDR3nt: TGTGCCAGCAGTGAAGGACAGTCCGACACAGATACGCAGTATTTT
CDR3aa: CASSEGQSDTDTQYF

v_gene: TRBV5-5
j_gene: TRBJ1-3
abundance: few
len: 15
d_gene: -
CDR3nt: TGTGCCAGCAGCTTTACCCCTCCGTCTGGAAACACCATATATTTT
CDR3aa: CASSFTPPSGNTIYF

v_gene: TRBV12-3/TRBV12-4
j_gene: TRBJ1-6
abundance: many
len: 13
d_gene: -
CDR3nt: TGTGCCACCCGGCGGGAGGGCGGTTCACCCCTCCACTTT
CDR3aa: CATRREGGSPLHF

v_gene: TRBV3-1
j_gene: TRBJ2-5
abundance: many
len: 12
d_gene: -
CDR3nt: TGTGCCAGCAGCCAATTCAGGGAGACCCAGTACTTC
CDR3aa: CASSQFRETQYF

v_gene: TRBV6-1
j_gene: TRBJ2-1
abundance: many
len: 15
d_gene: -
CDR3nt: TGTGCCAGCACCGGGGTCGTCTCTAGCAAGAGTGAGCAGTTCTTC
CDR3aa: CASTGVVSSKSEQFF

v_gene: TRBV3-1
j_gene: TRBJ1-1
abundance: few
len: 17
d_gene: -
CDR3nt: TGCGCCAGCAGCCAAGAATCAGCTCCCCGTAGGGGGACTGAAGCTTTCTTT
CDR3aa: CASSQESAPRRGTEAFF

v_gene: TRBV3-1
j_gene: TRBJ1-6
abundance: many
len: 17
d_gene: TRBD1
CDR3nt: TGTGCCAGCAGCCAGGAAGGACAGGGGGCAAGGAATTCACCCCTCCACTTT
CDR3aa: CASSQEGQGARNSPLHF

v_gene: TRBV27
j_gene: TRBJ2-7
abundance: few
len: 12
d_gene: -
CDR3nt: TGTGCCAGCAGTCCCCGAAGAAACGAGCAGTACTTC
CDR3aa: CASSPRRNEQYF

v_gene: TRBV5-1
j_gene: TRBJ2-5
abundance: many
len: 15
d_gene: -
CDR3nt: TGCGCCAGCAGCTTGGCCAGACCTGACGGGGAGACCCAGTACTTC
CDR3aa: CASSLARPDGETQYF

v_gene: TRBV10-3
j_gene: TRBJ2-2
abundance: many
len: 13
d_gene: -
CDR3nt: TGTGCCATCAGTGGCCAGGGTACCGGGGAGCTGTTTTTT
CDR3aa: CAISGQGTGELFF

v_gene: TRBV24-1
j_gene: TRBJ2-7
abundance: -
len: 16
d_gene: -
CDR3nt: TGTGCCACCAGTGATTCCCGAGACCGGGGCTCCTACGAGCAGTACTTC
CDR3aa: CATSDSRDRGSYEQYF

v_gene: TRBV20-1
j_gene: TRBJ2-3
abundance: -
len: 14
d_gene: -
CDR3nt: TGCAGTGCTAATGTCGGGGTAACGGCAGATACGCAGTATTTT
CDR3aa: CSANVGVTADTQYF

v_gene: TRBV7-2
j_gene: TRBJ2-1
abundance: -
len: 17
d_gene: -
CDR3nt: TGTGCCAGCAGCTTAGTCCCCCCGTTCATTGGGGACAATGAGCAGTTCTTC
CDR3aa: CASSLVPPFIGDNEQFF

v_gene: TRBV5-4
j_gene: TRBJ1-3
abundance: few
len: 14
d_gene: -
CDR3nt: TGTGCCAGCAGCTTGAAGACGGACCGCGCCACCATATATTTT
CDR3aa: CASSLKTDRATIYF

v_gene: TRBV29-1
j_gene: TRBJ2-3
abundance: many
len: 13
d_gene: TRBD1
CDR3nt: TGCAGCGTTCGTGGACAGGGAACAGATACGCAGTATTTT
CDR3aa: CSVRGQGTDTQYF

v_gene: TRBV20-1
j_gene: TRBJ2-3
abundance: few
len: 11
d_gene: -
CDR3nt: TGCAGTGTTCCGGTTGCAGATACGCAGTATTTT
CDR3aa: CSVPVADTQYF

v_gene: TRBV20-1
j_gene: TRBJ2-7
abundance: many
len: 14
d_gene: TRBD2
CDR3nt: TGCAGTGCTTCACTAGCGGGAGCCTCCTACGAGCAGTACTTC
CDR3aa: CSASLAGASYEQYF

v_gene: TRBV5-4
j_gene: TRBJ2-1
abundance: -
len: 18
d_gene: TRBD1
CDR3nt: TGTGCCAGCAGCTTGGTAGGAGATGGGCAGGGGGTGTACAATGAGCAGTTCTTC
CDR3aa: CASSLVGDGQGVYNEQFF

v_gene: TRBV6-2/TRBV6-3
j_gene: TRBJ2-2
abundance: -
len: 16
d_gene: -
CDR3nt: TGTGCCAGCAGCCCTCAATGGACAGTGAACACCGGGGAGCTGTTTTTT
CDR3aa: CASSPQWTVNTGELFF

v_gene: TRBV7-2
j_gene: TRBJ2-5
abundance: many
len: 14
d_gene: TRBD2
CDR3nt: TGTGCCAGCAGCGCCAACAGCGGGAGAGAGACCCAGTACTTC
CDR3aa: CASSANSGRETQYF

v_gene: TRBV4-1
j_gene: TRBJ1-2
abundance: few
len: 15
d_gene: -
CDR3nt: TGCGCCAGCAGCCAGGCCAACCCGGGGGCCCATGGCTACACCTTC
CDR3aa: CASSQANPGAHGYTF

v_gene: TRBV12-3/TRBV12-4
j_gene: TRBJ2-1
abundance: many
len: 14
d_gene: -
CDR3nt: TGTGCCAGCAGGGCGCACGGGAGTAGCGATGAGCAGTTCTTC
CDR3aa: CASRAHGSSDEQFF